This T cell receptor beta chain was sequenced in a study of blood T cell repertoires in COVID-19 (dated by TCRdb to 2019 to 2021). Some background on the complete study: Samples covering the acute and convalescent phases of COVID-19 were provided by collaborators in the United States, Italy and Spain. Where available, HLA class I and class II types were obtained from metadata supplied by the sample provider rather than from assay-based typing. Subjects who had been exposed to COVID-19, were actively infected with it, or had recovered from it provided the deeply sampled blood TCRbeta repertoires that made up the dataset. The repertoires were made available in a free public database intended to serve as a resource for research on the immune response to SARS-CoV-2. The samples were drawn from two sources: the first 160 participants of the ongoing ImmuneRACE study, and fewer than 1,500 subjects contributed by 6 global collaborators. The material from the prospective study consisted of cDNA or gDNA derived from T cells, B-cell-depleted T cells, or PBMCs. A de-identified subject ID, COVID-19 status, age in years and sex were almost always included in the sample metadata. Here is what the overall study found, with its caveats: The amount of clinical and demographic metadata varied by source and participant and was provided uncurated.

Concerning this clone itself: The antigen this receptor binds is unknown. Nothing much larger sits one base from this clone, and base qualities are not available.

Whole blood was collected in K2EDTA tubes by collaborating institutions according to the institutions' own protocols. For TCRbeta analysis, collaborators shipped samples as frozen whole blood, isolated PBMCs, or DNA extracted from either of those sample types. The immunoSEQ Assay, a bias-controlled multiplex PCR, was used to amplify TCRbeta CDR3 regions from genomic DNA. Per the authors' processing: Nucleated cell counts per sample were estimated from amplification of reference gene primers within the assay. To quantify the absolute abundance of each unique TCRbeta CDR3 rearrangement, sequence reads were collapsed and filtered. For each sample, productive Simpson clonality was calculated as the square root of Simpson's diversity index across productive rearrangements. The source is immuneACCESS, and TCRdb retained only in-frame sequences with V and J called. Part of the clones is not carried over; for the studies checked, unresolved V genes explain less than half of this, and the remainder is unexplained. D and trimming come from the DNA, and the V and J calls and clone size come from that table. For this sample there are about 250,000 clones; around 82% appear just once. The ten most abundant clones make up 5.7% of the sample.

This TCR came from a man older than 75 with acute or convalescent COVID-19. Sequenced: peripheral blood.

The DNA is as follows: TGTGCCAGTAGTCTTCGACAGGGGATTAACTATGGCTACACCTTC. It translates to CASSLRQGINYGYTF. The chain is made from TRBV19 and TRBJ1-2; 8 of the junction bases match TRBD1. The CDR3, cysteine through phenylalanine, is 15 amino acids long. Only the CDR3 DNA stays, 45 bases, in frame from base 1. Trimming leaves V shorter by 5 bases and J shorter by 1 base, with the junction holding 6 bases beyond the gene matches. From the germline V gene (reference sequence), CDR1 is LNHDA and CDR2 is SQIVND.